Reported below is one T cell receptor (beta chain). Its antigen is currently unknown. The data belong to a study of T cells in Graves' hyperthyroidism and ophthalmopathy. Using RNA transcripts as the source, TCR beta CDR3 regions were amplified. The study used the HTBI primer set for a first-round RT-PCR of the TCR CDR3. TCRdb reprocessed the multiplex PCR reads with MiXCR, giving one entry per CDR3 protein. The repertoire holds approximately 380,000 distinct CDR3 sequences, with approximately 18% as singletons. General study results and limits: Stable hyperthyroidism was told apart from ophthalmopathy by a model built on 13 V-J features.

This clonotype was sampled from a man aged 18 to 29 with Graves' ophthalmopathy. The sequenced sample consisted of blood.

CDR3 region: CASSPGTAPRTQHF. The CDR3 DNA follows: TGTGCCAGCAGTCCCGGGACTGCTCCAAGGACCCAGCATTTT. The genes are TRBV27 and TRBJ1-5, with D possibly being TRBD1 (5 bases). This CDR3 contains 14 residues. Trimming removed 5 bases from V and 11 bases from J, with 19 bases in between. Germline CDR1 MNHEY, CDR2 SMNVEV (reference sequence).